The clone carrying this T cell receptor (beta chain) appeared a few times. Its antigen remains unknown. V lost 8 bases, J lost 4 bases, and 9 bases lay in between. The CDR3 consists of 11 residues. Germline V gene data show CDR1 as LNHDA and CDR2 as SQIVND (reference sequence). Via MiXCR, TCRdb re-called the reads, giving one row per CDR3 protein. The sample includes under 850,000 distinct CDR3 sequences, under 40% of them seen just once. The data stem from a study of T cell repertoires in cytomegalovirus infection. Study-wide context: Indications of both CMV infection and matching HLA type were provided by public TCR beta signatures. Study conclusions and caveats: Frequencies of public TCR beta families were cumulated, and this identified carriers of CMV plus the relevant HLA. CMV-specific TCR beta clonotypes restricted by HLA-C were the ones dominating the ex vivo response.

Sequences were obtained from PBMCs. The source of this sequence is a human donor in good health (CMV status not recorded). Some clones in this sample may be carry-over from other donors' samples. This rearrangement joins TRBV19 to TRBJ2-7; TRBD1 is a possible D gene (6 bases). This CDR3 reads CASGDNYEQYF. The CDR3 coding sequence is TGTGCCAGTGGGGACAATTACGAGCAGTACTTC.